Listed below are T cell receptor beta chains from one sample, sequenced in a study of shared clonotypes between healthy human individuals. Here immunoSEQ multiplex PCR was the method, and the copy in TCRdb shows in-frame clones only, minus some. The sample carries over 1.5 million clones, 95% to 99% recorded once. The material sequenced was naive CD4+ T cells sorted from blood. These receptors all stem from a man aged 25 to 45 in good health. The CDR3 runs from the conserved cysteine through the conserved F or W. Clone size is shown for a subset of rows, as once, few, many or a class of expanded clone.

v_call	clone_size	cdr3_aa
TRBV6-4	-	CASSPRGRGTGELFF
TRBV28	-	CASSLRREAFF
TRBV27	-	CASSEVLSSYNEQFF
TRBV27	once	CASSLSARGNYGYTF
TRBV19	-	CASSIQGTGKARNEKLFF
TRBV7-6	-	CASSSSAREGTDTQYF
TRBV7-2	-	CASSLAPPPGELFF
TRBV19	-	CASSIGGVRNTEAFF
TRBV5-8	-	CASSLRQGGDTQYF
TRBV28	-	CAGRGRSHTEAFF
TRBV9	-	CASSVLGVTEAFF
TRBV5-1	-	CASSLVAVDEQFF
TRBV27	-	CASSPWGGSEQFF
TRBV9	-	CASSVGGSPTYYEQYF
TRBV5-8	-	CASSLVPGQGANGYTF
TRBV5-4	-	CASSLIGYREQFF
TRBV7-2	-	CASSLVPGSYNEQFF
TRBV2	once	CASSELSPGTQYF
TRBV7-6	once	CASGRAGDTGELFF
TRBV27	-	CASSWWTSGSGEQFF
TRBV19	-	CASSIAGALNTEAFF
TRBV28	-	CASSSRTVYEQYF
TRBV19	-	CASSISGRVSYEQYF
TRBV28	-	CASSPRGGYEQYF
TRBV28	few	CASSGVYEQYF
TRBV10-3	-	CAIRGLYEQYF
TRBV7-5	-	CVRRTRGVYGYTF
TRBV19	-	CASRLAGVNEQFF
TRBV30	-	CAWSVSRGKRTQYF
TRBV28	-	CASRWTGYNEQFF
TRBV2	-	CASSEFSEQYF
TRBV20-1	once	CAFRVDTQCF
TRBV5-4	-	CASSLRGRAGTKNIQYF
TRBV11-2	-	CASSLRGWGTEAFF
TRBV7-9	once	CASSPRTGDPNEQFF
TRBV9	-	CASSVASVNEQFF
TRBV9	-	CASSVADAGLPYEQYF
TRBV19	-	CASISGGRQFF
TRBV19	-	CASSREAAATGELFF
TRBV10-1	-	CASSGGQGWNEQFF